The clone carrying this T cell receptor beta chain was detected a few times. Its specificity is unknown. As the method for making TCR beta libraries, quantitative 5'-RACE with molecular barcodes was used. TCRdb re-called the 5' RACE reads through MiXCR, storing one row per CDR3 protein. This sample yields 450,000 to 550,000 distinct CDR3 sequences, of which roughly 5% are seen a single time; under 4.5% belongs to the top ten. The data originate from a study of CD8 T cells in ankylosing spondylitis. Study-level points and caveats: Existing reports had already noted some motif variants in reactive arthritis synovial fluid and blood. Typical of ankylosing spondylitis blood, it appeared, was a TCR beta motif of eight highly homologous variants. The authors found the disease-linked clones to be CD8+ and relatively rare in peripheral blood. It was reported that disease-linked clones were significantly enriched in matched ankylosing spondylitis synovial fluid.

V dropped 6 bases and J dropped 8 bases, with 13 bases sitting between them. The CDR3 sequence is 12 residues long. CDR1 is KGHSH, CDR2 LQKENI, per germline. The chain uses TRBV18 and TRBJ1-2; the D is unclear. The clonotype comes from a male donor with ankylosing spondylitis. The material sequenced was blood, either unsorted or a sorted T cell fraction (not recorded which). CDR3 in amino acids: CASSGRGEGYTF. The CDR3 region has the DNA TGTGCCAGCTCCGGCCGCGGGGAAGGCTACACCTTC. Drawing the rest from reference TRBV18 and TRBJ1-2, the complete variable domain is NAGVMQNPRHLVRRRGQEARLRCSPMKGHSHVYWYRQLPEEGLKFMVYLQKENIIDESGMPKERFSAEFPKEGPSILRIQQVVRGDSAAYFCASSGRGEGYTFGSGTRLTVV.